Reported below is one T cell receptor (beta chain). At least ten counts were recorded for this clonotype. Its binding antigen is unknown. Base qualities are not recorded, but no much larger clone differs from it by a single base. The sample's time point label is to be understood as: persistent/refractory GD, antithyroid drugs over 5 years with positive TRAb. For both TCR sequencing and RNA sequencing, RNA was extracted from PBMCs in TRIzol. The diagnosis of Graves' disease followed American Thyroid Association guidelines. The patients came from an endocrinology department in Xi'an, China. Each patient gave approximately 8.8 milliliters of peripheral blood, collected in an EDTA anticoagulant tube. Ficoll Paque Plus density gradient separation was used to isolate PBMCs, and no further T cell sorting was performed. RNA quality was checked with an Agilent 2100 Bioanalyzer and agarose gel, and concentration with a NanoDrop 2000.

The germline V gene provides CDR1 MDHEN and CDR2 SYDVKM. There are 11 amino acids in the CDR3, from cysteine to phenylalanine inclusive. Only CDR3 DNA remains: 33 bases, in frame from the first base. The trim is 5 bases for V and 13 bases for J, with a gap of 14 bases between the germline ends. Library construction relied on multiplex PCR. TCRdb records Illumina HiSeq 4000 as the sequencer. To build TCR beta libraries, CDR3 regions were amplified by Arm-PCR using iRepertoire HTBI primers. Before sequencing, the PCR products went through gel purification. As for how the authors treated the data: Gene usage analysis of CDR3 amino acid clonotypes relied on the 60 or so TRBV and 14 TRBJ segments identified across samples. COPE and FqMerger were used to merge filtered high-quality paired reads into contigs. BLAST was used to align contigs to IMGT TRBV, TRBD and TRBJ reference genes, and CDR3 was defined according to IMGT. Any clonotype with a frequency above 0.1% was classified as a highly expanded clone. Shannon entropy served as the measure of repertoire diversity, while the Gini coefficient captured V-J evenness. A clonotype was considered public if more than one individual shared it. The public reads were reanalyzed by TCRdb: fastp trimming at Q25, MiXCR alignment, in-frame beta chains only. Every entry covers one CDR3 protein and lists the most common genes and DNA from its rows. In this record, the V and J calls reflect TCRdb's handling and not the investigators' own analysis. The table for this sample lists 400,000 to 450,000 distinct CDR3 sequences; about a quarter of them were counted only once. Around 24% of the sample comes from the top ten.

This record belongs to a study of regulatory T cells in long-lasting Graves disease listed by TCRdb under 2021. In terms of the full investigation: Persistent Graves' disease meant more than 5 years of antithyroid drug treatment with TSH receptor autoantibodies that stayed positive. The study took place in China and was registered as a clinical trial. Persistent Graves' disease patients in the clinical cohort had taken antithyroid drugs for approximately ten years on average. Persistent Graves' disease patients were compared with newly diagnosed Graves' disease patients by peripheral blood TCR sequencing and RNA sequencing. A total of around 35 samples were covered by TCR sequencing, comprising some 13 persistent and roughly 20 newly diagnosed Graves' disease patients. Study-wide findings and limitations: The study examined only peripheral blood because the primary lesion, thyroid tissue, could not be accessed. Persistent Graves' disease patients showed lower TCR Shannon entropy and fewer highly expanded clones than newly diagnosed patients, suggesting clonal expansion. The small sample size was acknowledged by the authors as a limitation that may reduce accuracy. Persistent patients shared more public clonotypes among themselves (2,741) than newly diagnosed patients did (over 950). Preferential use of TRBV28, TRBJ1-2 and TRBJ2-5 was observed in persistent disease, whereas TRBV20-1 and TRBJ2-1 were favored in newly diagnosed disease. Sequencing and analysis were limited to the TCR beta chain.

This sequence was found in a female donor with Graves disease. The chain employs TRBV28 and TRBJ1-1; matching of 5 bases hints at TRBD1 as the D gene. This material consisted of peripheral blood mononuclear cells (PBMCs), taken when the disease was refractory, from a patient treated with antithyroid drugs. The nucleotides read TGTGCCAGCAGTAATGGGACCTCGGATTTCTTT. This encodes CASSNGTSDFF.